This record concerns one T cell receptor (beta chain) sequence. No antigen is known for it. The sample is drawn from a study of T cell responses to AZD1222 COVID-19 vaccine. Looked up from germline, CDR1 is KGHDR and CDR2 is SFDVKD. The CDR3 has 11 residues. Deletions cut 7 bases from V and 10 bases from J, with 10 bases between. Study-wide points: Most donors were white British, females outnumbered males, and clonal diversity was possibly underestimated. When two AZD1222 doses had been given, Spike-specific TCR breadth and depth rose. The reported proportion of spike-specific TCRs targeting unmutated variant regions was nearly half. Samples come after the peak T cell response, not at day 14.

Repertoires were generated with immunoSEQ multiplex PCR, while TCRdb's copy carries only in-frame clones and drops some. In the table there are about 75,000 clones, approximately 89% of which are singletons. The sequencing here drew on peripheral blood, taken 28 days after the second dose of the MenACWY control vaccine. This sequence originates from an adult who received the MenACWY meningococcal vaccine as a control. The chain uses TRBV24-1 and TRBJ2-1; no clear D. DNA of the CDR3: TGTGCCACCAGCGCCTCAGGAGAGCAGTTCTTC. It encodes CATSASGEQFF.